The sequence of this T cell receptor (beta chain) was determined in a study of blood T cell repertoires in COVID-19. The germline V and J ends were trimmed by 5 bases and 3 bases, with 14 bases remaining between them. Germline V lookup: CDR1 LGHNA, CDR2 YNFKEQ. The CDR3 runs 15 residues. Here immunoSEQ multiplex PCR was the method, and the copy in TCRdb shows in-frame clones only, minus some. This table has almost 200,000 clones, about 89% appearing once. This receptor was obtained from a woman aged 18-29 years who had recovered from COVID-19. V usage is TRBV4-2 and J usage is TRBJ1-3; no reliable D call. Sequenced material: PBMCs or T cells enriched from blood (not recorded which). The CDR3 loop reads CASSESGVGGNTIYF. CDR3 DNA sequence: TGTGCCAGCAGCGAATCCGGGGTAGGTGGAAACACCATATATTTT.